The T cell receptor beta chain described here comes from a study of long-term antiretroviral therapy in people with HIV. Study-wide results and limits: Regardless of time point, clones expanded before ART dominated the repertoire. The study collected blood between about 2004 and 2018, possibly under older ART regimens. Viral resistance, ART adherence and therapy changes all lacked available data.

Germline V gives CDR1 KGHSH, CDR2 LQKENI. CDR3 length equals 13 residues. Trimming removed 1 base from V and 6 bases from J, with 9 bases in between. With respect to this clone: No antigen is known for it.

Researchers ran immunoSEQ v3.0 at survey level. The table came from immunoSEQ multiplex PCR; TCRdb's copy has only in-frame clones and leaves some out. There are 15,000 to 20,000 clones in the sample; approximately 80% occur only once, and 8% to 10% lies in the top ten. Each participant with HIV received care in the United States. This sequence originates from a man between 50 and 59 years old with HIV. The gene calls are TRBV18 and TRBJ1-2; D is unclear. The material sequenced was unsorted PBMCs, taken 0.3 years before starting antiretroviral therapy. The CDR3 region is CASSPLTRDGYTF. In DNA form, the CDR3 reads TGTGCCAGCTCACCACTTACAAGGGATGGCTACACCTTC.